The 21 T cell receptor beta chains below come from one sample, sequenced in a study of Graves' ophthalmopathy and Graves' hyperthyroidism. Amplification of the TCR beta CDR3 regions used RNA transcripts (as template). HTBI primers were used in a first-round RT-PCR, which preceded a second-round multiplex PCR. In TCRdb, the multiplex PCR reads were re-called with MiXCR into one record per CDR3 protein. This sample has a few hundred thousand distinct CDR3 sequences; roughly a sixth occur once, and the top ten carry about 2.4%. The sequencing input was peripheral blood. These receptors were collected from an adult woman with stable Graves' hyperthyroidism.

This clonotype was seen at least ten times. V and J are TRBV20-1 and TRBJ2-2; no definite D call. Trimming stripped 6 bases from V and 3 bases from J, with 20 bases between. The CDR3 sequence is 16 residues long. Germline V gene lookup returns CDR1 DFQATT and CDR2 SNEGSKA (reference sequence). The CDR3 coding sequence is TGCAGTGCCCCCCCGGACCCACTGTGGGACACCGGGGAGCTGTTTTTT. Protein: CSAPPDPLWDTGELFF.

This clonotype was counted only a few times. The genes are TRBV9 and TRBJ2-3; 9 nucleotides line up with TRBD1. V gave up 3 bases and J gave up 2 bases; unmatched junction bases: 4. In germline, CDR1 is SGDLS, CDR2 YYNGEE. This CDR3 contains 15 residues. DNA of the CDR3: TGTGCCAGCAGCGCAGGGACAGGGCACACAGATACGCAGTATTTT. Protein sequence: CASSAGTGHTDTQYF. Supplemented by reference TRBV9 and TRBJ2-3, the full variable domain reads DSGVTQTPKHLITATGQRVTLRCSPRSGDLSVYWYQQSLDQGLQFLIQYYNGEERAKGNILERFSAQQFPDLHSELNLSSLELGDSALYFCASSAGTGHTDTQYFGPGTRLTVL.

This clonotype was observed at least ten times. V and J are TRBV6-1 and TRBJ2-7, with TRBD1 matching over 8 bases. The CDR3 covers 13 residues. Germline V gives CDR1 MNHNS, CDR2 SASEGT. J was trimmed by 6 bases and V by 6 bases; bases with no gene match: 7. The CDR3 protein is CASRNRGLGEQYF. The CDR3 region has the DNA TGTGCCAGCAGGAACAGGGGGTTGGGCGAGCAGTACTTC.

Many counts were recorded for this clonotype. The V gene is TRBV28, the J gene TRBJ2-4; tentative D call: TRBD1 (6 bases). This CDR3 contains 16 residues. Germline-derived CDR1 and CDR2 are MDHEN and SYDVKM. Trimming left V 6 bases short and J 1 base short, with 16 bases between. The CDR3 region is CASSPRAQGAKNIQYF. Here the CDR3 DNA reads TGTGCCAGCAGCCCCCGTGCCCAGGGGGCCAAAAACATTCAGTACTTC. The full variable domain, with the rest looked up from reference TRBV28 and TRBJ2-4, is DVKVTQSSRYLVKRTGEKVFLECVQDMDHENMFWYRQDPGLGLRLIYFSYDVKMKEKGDIPEGYSVSREKKERFSLILESASTNQTSMYLCASSPRAQGAKNIQYFGAGTRLSVL.

In this sample, this clonotype turned up many times. The J gene is TRBJ1-2, the V gene TRBV12-3 or TRBV12-4; tentative D call: TRBD1 (6 bases). With 6 bases removed from V and 6 bases from J, the gap between germline ends came to 20 bases. This CDR3 is 15 amino acids long. Written as DNA, the CDR3 is TGTGCCAGCAGCTTATATGGGACATCGGCTGATGGCTACACCTTC. It yields the protein CASSLYGTSADGYTF.

The chain employs TRBV6-1 and TRBJ1-6; the D is unclear. V was pared by 5 bases and J by 9 bases, with 5 bases between. CDR3 length: 11 amino acids. Germline V gives CDR1 MNHNS, CDR2 SASEGT. CDR3 sequence reads: CASSKSSPLHF. Written as DNA, the CDR3 is TGTGCCAGCAGTAAGTCTTCACCCCTCCACTTT.

This clonotype has a count of ten or more. The genes are TRBV6-5 and TRBJ2-7; 8 bases align to TRBD2. Germline trimming cut 9 bases from V and 0 bases from J; bases unmatched to any gene: 4. The CDR3 has 13 amino acids. CDR1 is MNHEY, CDR2 SVGAGI, per germline. The CDR3 protein is CASLSGSSYEQYF. CDR3 DNA: TGTGCCAGTCTAAGCGGGAGCTCCTACGAGCAGTACTTC.

The chain recombines TRBV4-1 with TRBJ2-7; a possible D gene is TRBD2 (6 bases). V gave up 1 base and J gave up 1 base, with 11 bases separating them. CDR3 length: 15 amino acids. Germline V gene sequence: CDR1 MGHRA, CDR2 YSYEKL. The chain's CDR3 is CASSQGGTPSYEQYF. The DNA for the CDR3 is TGCGCCAGCAGCCAAGGGGGGACTCCTTCCTACGAGCAGTACTTC.

J is TRBJ1-5 and V is TRBV11-1; maybe TRBD1 (6 bases). The CDR3 consists of 17 residues. Per germline, CDR1 SGHAT and CDR2 FQDESV (reference sequence). V was shortened by 4 bases and J by 3 bases, with 19 bases between the two germline ends. The CDR3 coding sequence is TGTGCCAGCAGCTCTGATCCGGGACAAACCTTCAATCAGCCCCAGCATTTT. This gives the protein CASSSDPGQTFNQPQHF.

The chain has TRBV15 and TRBJ1-1, with D possibly matching TRBD1 (6 bases). Per the germline V gene, CDR1 is LNHNV and CDR2 is YYDKDF (reference sequence). This CDR3 spans 11 amino acids. The V gene lost 7 bases and the J gene lost 4 bases, with 7 bases spanning the gap. The CDR3 loop is CATTGATEAFF. The CDR3 DNA follows: TGTGCCACCACAGGGGCCACTGAAGCTTTCTTT.

In the case of this clonotype: One junction end disagrees with the germline gene, perhaps due to a read error. The genes are TRBV6-2 or TRBV6-3 and TRBJ2-5, with 13 bases identical to TRBD2. CDR1 is MNHEY and CDR2 is SVGEGT in the germline V gene. This CDR3 spans 17 amino acids. The CDR3 reads CASSYSRTSGSGETEDF. CDR3 nucleotide sequence: TGTGCCAGCAGTTACTCGAGGACTAGCGGGAGTGGAGAGACCGAGGACTTC.

This chain joins TRBV28 and TRBJ1-4; D is unclear. The CDR3 runs to 15 residues. The germline V gene has CDR1 MDHEN and CDR2 SYDVKM. V shed 8 bases and J shed 0 bases, with 13 bases lying between them. The CDR3 nucleotides are TGTGCCAGCTCCGCCTGGTCTGCAACTAATGAAAAACTGTTTTTT. Translated: CASSAWSATNEKLFF.

This clonotype was seen more than once but under ten times. The J gene is TRBJ1-1, the V gene TRBV30; tentative D call: TRBD1 (5 bases). Germline loops: CDR1 GTSNPN, CDR2 SVGIG (reference sequence). V lost 8 bases, J lost 1 base, and 14 bases lay in between. CDR3 length equals 13 residues. The CDR3 nucleotides are TGTGCCACCCAGAGGGGTCAGAACACTGAAGCTTTCTTT. This codes for CATQRGQNTEAFF. Variable domain in full (rest from reference TRBV30 and TRBJ1-1): SQTIHQWPATLVQPVGSPLSLECTVEGTSNPNLYWYRQAAGRGLQLLFYSVGIGQISSEVPQNLSASRPQDRQFILSSKKLLLSDSGFYLCATQRGQNTEAFFGQGTRLTVV.

The sample holds many counts of this clonotype. The chain is built from TRBV6-2 or TRBV6-3 and TRBJ1-5; D is unresolved. Germline CDR1 reads MNHEY; CDR2 reads SVGEGT. Deletions cut 6 bases from V and 5 bases from J, with 11 bases between. The CDR3 contains 13 residues. The CDR3 protein is CASSSHSYQPQHF. The DNA of the CDR3 is TGTGCCAGCAGCTCACATTCCTATCAGCCCCAGCATTTT.

This clonotype appeared a few times. V and J are TRBV27 and TRBJ1-1; D is unclear. Germline values: CDR1 MNHEY, CDR2 SMNVEV (reference sequence). With 0 bases removed from V and 2 bases from J, the gap between germline ends came to 7 bases. The CDR3 length is 14 residues. In DNA form, the CDR3 reads TGTGCCAGCAGTTTATCCGGCGTTAACACTGAAGCTTTCTTT. It encodes CASSLSGVNTEAFF.

This clonotype was observed many times. The chain links TRBV5-1 to TRBJ2-7; TRBD2 is a possible D gene (5 bases). Trimming took 5 bases from V and 0 from J, leaving 12 bases between them. Germline loops: CDR1 SGHRS, CDR2 YFSETQ. This CDR3 contains 14 residues. The CDR3 DNA reads TGCGCCAGCAGAGGAGCGGAGAGCTCCTACGAGCAGTACTTC. Translating gives CASRGAESSYEQYF.

This clonotype was seen many times. This chain connects TRBV10-3 to TRBJ2-7; unclear D gene. The germline CDR1 and CDR2 sequences are ENHRY and SYGVKD. This CDR3 is built from 13 residues. V was shortened by 9 bases and J by 0 bases, with 12 bases between the two germline ends. Here the CDR3 DNA reads TGTGCCATGGGTGGACCAGACTCCTACGAGCAGTACTTC. This translates into CAMGGPDSYEQYF.

A remark on this clonotype: A read error is possible here, since a much larger clone lies one base away. The J gene is TRBJ2-2, the V gene TRBV12-3 or TRBV12-4; 8 bases fit TRBD1. CDR3 size: 16 residues. The CDR3 loop reads CVSSSLGQEDTGELFF. The CDR3 DNA sequence: TGTGTCAGCAGTTCTCTGGGACAGGAGGACACCGGGGAGCTGTTTTTT.

The rearrangement uses TRBV3-1 and TRBJ1-3, with D possibly TRBD1 on 5 matching bases. This CDR3 spans 15 amino acids. V gave up 2 bases and J gave up 4 bases, with 12 bases separating them. Germline V gene data show CDR1 as LGHDT and CDR2 as YNNKEL (reference sequence). CDR3 DNA sequence: TGTGCCAGCAGCCAAAACGTGGACACCGGAAACACCATATATTTT. Translating it yields CASSQNVDTGNTIYF.

This clonotype was seen repeatedly, ten times or more. The rearrangement joins TRBV12-3 or TRBV12-4 to TRBJ2-2, with D tentatively TRBD2 (6 bases). The CDR3 runs to 15 residues. Trimming stripped 2 bases from V and 9 bases from J, with 16 bases between. The CDR3 sequence is CASSLRRDGPRELFF. CDR3 in DNA: TGTGCCAGCAGTTTACGGAGGGATGGTCCCCGGGAGCTGTTTTTT.

The rearrangement joins TRBV7-8 to TRBJ2-7, with D unclear. Trimming pared 0 bases from V and 2 bases from J, leaving 11 bases between. Germline V gene lookup returns CDR1 SGHVS and CDR2 FQNEAQ. This CDR3 region has 15 residues. CDR3 sequence (DNA): TGTGCCAGCAGCTTAGCTTCCGGTTGGGCCTACGAGCAGTACTTC. Translated: CASSLASGWAYEQYF.